The 27 T cell receptor beta chains below all came from one sample that was sequenced in a study of control samples from healthy donors and cancer patients (dated by TCRdb to the early 2020s). Libraries were prepared through the immunoSEQ multiplex PCR assay. TCRdb mirrors the immuneACCESS table, restricted to in-frame sequences. Some clones are absent from its copies; in checked studies, under half trace to an unresolved V gene, and the reason for the others is unknown. For this sample there are around 170,000 clones; almost 90% appear just once. The ten largest clones take up 1.3% to 1.5% of the sample. Sequenced sample: blood. Receptor source: a woman in her forties or fifties in good health.

The chain carries TRBV7-2 and TRBJ1-2; 8 positions match TRBD1. From germline, CDR1 is SGHTA and CDR2 FQGNSA. This CDR3 spans 15 amino acids. Unmatched junction bases numbered 6, after V lost 2 bases and J lost 4 bases. The DNA for the CDR3 is TGTGCCAGCAGCTTATCAGGGGGCGCCGGCTATGGCTACACCTTC. Amino acid sequence: CASSLSGGAGYGYTF.

The chain employs TRBV7-9 and TRBJ1-5; D perhaps matches TRBD1 (5 bases). CDR1 SEHNR and CDR2 FQNEAQ come from the germline V gene (reference sequence). Trimming stripped 1 base from V and 3 bases from J, with 10 bases between. CDR3 length: 15 amino acids. CDR3 in DNA: TGTGCCAGCAGCTTAGAAGGGACCCCCAATCAGCCCCAGCATTTT. Protein product: CASSLEGTPNQPQHF.

This clone was counted once. The chain links TRBV15 to TRBJ1-1, with a tentative D call TRBD1 (6 bases). Trimming took 6 bases from V and 0 from J, leaving 11 bases between them. This CDR3 region has 14 residues. CDR1 and CDR2 (germline): LNHNV, YYDKDF (reference sequence). The CDR3 region has the DNA TGTGCCACCAGGCATAGGGGGGTGAACACTGAAGCTTTCTTT. Protein sequence: CATRHRGVNTEAFF.

The J gene is TRBJ1-6, the V gene TRBV28; no clear D. The CDR3 is 16 residues long. The germline V gene encodes CDR1 MDHEN and CDR2 SYDVKM. Deletions cut 3 bases from V and 4 bases from J, with 13 bases between. The CDR3 protein is CASSLSLRLYNSPLHF. The CDR3 coding sequence is TGTGCCAGCAGTTTGTCTCTACGGCTATATAATTCACCCCTCCACTTT.

The chain couples TRBV4-2 to TRBJ2-7; weak D call: TRBD2 (5 bases). Germline V gives CDR1 LGHNA, CDR2 YNFKEQ. V lost 4 bases and J lost 2, with 18 bases in between. The CDR3 is 16 residues long. The CDR3 DNA is TGTGCCAGCAGCCTAGACTTAACGGGAATAGCCTACGAGCAGTACTTC. Protein product: CASSLDLTGIAYEQYF.

Points on this clone: Different DNA sequences within this sample yield the same CDR3. CDR3 region: CASSVAPSNQPQHF. The CDR3 region has the DNA TGTGCCAGCAGCGTAGCTCCTAGCAATCAGCCCCAGCATTTT. V is TRBV9 and J is TRBJ1-5, with D uncertain. Germline CDR1 is SGDLS and CDR2 is YYNGEE. Trimming pared 0 bases from V and 0 bases from J, leaving 4 bases between. There are 14 residues in the CDR3.

V and J are TRBV5-1 and TRBJ2-3; 7 nucleotides match TRBD2. The V and J ends lost 5 bases and 1 base, in that order; junction bases with no gene match: 7. Germline V gene lookup returns CDR1 SGHRS and CDR2 YFSETQ. The CDR3 covers 15 residues. CDR3 DNA sequence: TGCGCCAGCAGTACTGTCGCGGGGGGCACAGATACGCAGTATTTT. Translating it yields CASSTVAGGTDTQYF.

The chain has TRBV27 and TRBJ1-5; unclear D gene. Germline CDR1 reads MNHEY; CDR2 reads SMNVEV (reference sequence). CDR3 size: 15 residues. V was cut by 3 bases and J by 2 bases, with 11 bases left in between. CDR3 amino acids: CASSLGGEGNQPQHF. Here the CDR3 DNA reads TGTGCCAGCAGTTTGGGTGGGGAGGGCAATCAGCCCCAGCATTTT.

This chain uses TRBV9 with TRBJ2-2; D might be TRBD1 (6 bases). Germline values: CDR1 SGDLS, CDR2 YYNGEE. CDR3 length: 16 residues. The ends were cut back, 4 bases at V and 0 bases at J, with 13 bases in the middle. CDR3 sequence reads: CASSTTTGSNTGELFF. The DNA for the CDR3 is TGTGCCAGCAGCACCACGACAGGTTCGAACACCGGGGAGCTGTTTTTT.

The genes are TRBV7-2 and TRBJ2-7; 7 nucleotides agree with TRBD1. Germline CDR1 is SGHTA and CDR2 is FQGNSA. The CDR3 spans 15 residues. Losses at the gene ends were 6 bases for V and 5 bases for J; bases not matched to a gene: 13. CDR3 sequence (DNA): TGTGCCAGCAGTCGTCGGGTTTCAGGGGGTAACGAGCAGTACTTC. Translating it yields CASSRRVSGGNEQYF.

This sequence joins TRBV30 and TRBJ2-1, with D possibly matching TRBD2 (5 bases). CDR3 length: 15 residues. Trimming pared 0 bases from V and 4 bases from J, leaving 13 bases between. In germline, CDR1 is GTSNPN, CDR2 SVGIG (reference sequence). CDR3 region: CAWSVQSGGYNEQFF. The CDR3, as DNA: TGTGCCTGGAGTGTACAAAGCGGCGGGTACAATGAGCAGTTCTTC.

This chain connects TRBV10-3 to TRBJ2-5, with 7 bases that match TRBD2. The germline V gene has CDR1 ENHRY and CDR2 SYGVKD. V shed 6 bases and J 5 bases; nucleotides not matched to a gene: 6. The CDR3 has 13 amino acids. CDR3: CAIRRGGGETQYF. CDR3 DNA sequence: TGTGCCATCAGACGCGGGGGTGGGGAGACCCAGTACTTC.

The chain employs TRBV5-1 and TRBJ2-5, with a weak D call TRBD1 (5 bases). The length of the CDR3 is 15 residues. CDR1 and CDR2 from the germline V gene are SGHRS and YFSETQ. V gave up 1 base and J gave up 5 bases, with 15 bases separating them. The CDR3 protein is CASSLTPTERETQYF. CDR3 bases: TGCGCCAGCAGCTTGACCCCGACAGAAAGGGAGACCCAGTACTTC.

The chain carries TRBV6-5 and TRBJ2-2; the D is unclear. The V and J ends lost 6 bases and 5 bases respectively, with 4 bases between them. The germline CDR1 and CDR2 sequences are MNHEY and SVGAGI. The CDR3 spans 11 residues. Here the CDR3 reads CASRTTGELFF. The CDR3 DNA reads as TGTGCCAGCAGAACAACCGGGGAGCTGTTTTTT.

The genes are TRBV5-5 and TRBJ2-3, with D perhaps TRBD1 (5 bases). Germline values: CDR1 SGHKS, CDR2 YYEKEE (reference sequence). V dropped 1 base and J dropped 1 base, with 7 bases sitting between them. The CDR3 totals 14 residues. This chain's CDR3 is CASSLSRGTDTQYF. CDR3 coding DNA: TGTGCCAGCAGCTTGAGCAGGGGCACAGATACGCAGTATTTT.

The chain links TRBV19 to TRBJ2-5; D gene uncertain. The V end was cut by 3 bases, the J end by 4 bases, with 9 bases between. Per germline, CDR1 LNHDA and CDR2 SQIVND (reference sequence). The CDR3 length is 13 residues. The CDR3 region has the DNA TGTGCCAGTAGTATGGGCTCGATAGAGACCCAGTACTTC. Translated, it gives CASSMGSIETQYF.

With respect to this clone: Additional DNA sequences in this sample encode the identical CDR3. The chain joins TRBV18 to TRBJ2-5; possible D gene TRBD1, 5 bases. The CDR3 is 14 amino acids. Trimming took 2 bases from V and 4 from J, leaving 11 bases between them. Germline-derived CDR1 and CDR2 are KGHSH and LQKENI. CDR3 nucleotide sequence: TGTGCCAGCTCACCAGGGCAGGGTGGAGAGACCCAGTACTTC. Its protein product is CASSPGQGGETQYF.

The chain uses TRBV11-2 and TRBJ1-6; 7 positions agree with TRBD1. Losses at the gene ends were 2 bases for V and 4 bases for J; bases not matched to a gene: 8. Germline V CDR1 and CDR2: SGHAT, FQNNGV. The CDR3 extends over 17 amino acids. This CDR3 reads CASSLFGSGQYNSPLHF. The CDR3 nucleotides read TGTGCCAGCAGCTTATTCGGGTCGGGACAGTATAATTCACCCCTCCACTTT.

The gene calls are TRBV5-6 and TRBJ1-2; D gene ambiguous. The germline V gene encodes CDR1 SGHDT and CDR2 YYEEEE. V gave up 4 bases and J gave up 5 bases, with 18 bases separating them. The CDR3 covers 15 residues. The CDR3, as DNA: TGTGCCAGCAGCCCAATCTATACGCCGGGATATGGCTACACCTTC. This codes for CASSPIYTPGYGYTF.

The chain is built from TRBV9 and TRBJ2-7, with 9 bases matching TRBD2. J gave up 3 bases and V 4 bases, and 11 bases lay outside the gene matches. The germline CDR1 and CDR2 sequences are SGDLS and YYNGEE. The CDR3 has 16 amino acids. The CDR3 bases are TGTGCCAGCAGCCCCCGGGGTGGTAGCGGGAGCTACGAGCAGTACTTC. Its protein product is CASSPRGGSGSYEQYF.

CDR3 protein: CASRKDLGINEKLFF. DNA of the CDR3: TGTGCCAGTAGAAAGGATCTGGGAATTAATGAAAAACTGTTTTTT. V is TRBV19 and J is TRBJ1-4; D is undetermined. Germline values: CDR1 LNHDA, CDR2 SQIVND (reference sequence). The CDR3 contains 15 residues. Deletions cut 6 bases from V and 4 bases from J, with 15 bases between.

This chain uses TRBV7-2 with TRBJ1-1; TRBD1 matches at 7 bases. Trimming at V came to 5 bases and at J to 0 bases, leaving 3 bases not matched to a gene. This CDR3 is built from 14 residues. Per the germline V gene, CDR1 is SGHTA and CDR2 is FQGNSA. CDR3 nucleotide sequence: TGTGCCAGCAGCACAGGGGTCTTGAACACTGAAGCTTTCTTT. As protein: CASSTGVLNTEAFF.

This clone has a single count. This rearrangement joins TRBV6-2 or TRBV6-3 to TRBJ2-7; D gene ambiguous. The germline V gene encodes CDR1 MNHEY and CDR2 SVGEGT. There are 15 residues in the CDR3. The germline V and J ends were trimmed by 4 bases and 0 bases, with 13 bases remaining between them. CDR3 sequence: CASSSGPASSYEQYF. The CDR3 nucleotides are TGTGCCAGCAGTTCCGGGCCGGCTAGCTCCTACGAGCAGTACTTC.

The rearrangement joins TRBV6-5 to TRBJ1-5, with D hard to call. Germline assignment: CDR1 MNHEY and CDR2 SVGAGI. V was pared by 5 bases and J by 5 bases, with 10 bases between. This CDR3 comprises 13 residues. This CDR3 reads CASSLKNHQPQHF. Written as DNA, the CDR3 is TGTGCCAGCAGTCTAAAGAACCATCAGCCCCAGCATTTT.

This chain uses TRBV29-1 with TRBJ2-1; D gene unclear. Germline loops: CDR1 SQVTM, CDR2 ANQGSEA. V lost 5 bases and J 0 bases, leaving 14 bases between the germline ends. CDR3 length: 15 amino acids. The chain's CDR3 is CSVRGGANSYNEQFF. In DNA, the CDR3 is TGCAGCGTTCGCGGCGGAGCGAACTCCTACAATGAGCAGTTCTTC.

This chain links TRBV5-5 with TRBJ1-1, with TRBD1 matching 7 bases. V lost 4 bases to trimming and J lost 4 bases; unmatched junction nucleotides: 7. This CDR3 spans 14 amino acids. The germline CDR1 and CDR2 sequences are SGHKS and YYEKEE (reference sequence). In DNA, the CDR3 is TGTGCCAGCAGCAAACCCCAGGGGGGCACTGAAGCTTTCTTT. As protein: CASSKPQGGTEAFF.

The gene calls are TRBV28 and TRBJ1-5, with D unresolved. The CDR3 extends over 16 amino acids. V was shortened by 5 bases and J by 1 base, with 15 bases between the two germline ends. Germline V lookup: CDR1 MDHEN, CDR2 SYDVKM. The CDR3 region has the DNA TGTGCCAGCAGTCCAGGCCCTGGTATGAGCAATCAGCCCCAGCATTTT. Its protein is CASSPGPGMSNQPQHF. The full variable domain, in which reference TRBV28 and TRBJ1-5 provide the parts outside the CDR3, is DVKVTQSSRYLVKRTGEKVFLECVQDMDHENMFWYRQDPGLGLRLIYFSYDVKMKEKGDIPEGYSVSREKKERFSLILESASTNQTSMYLCASSPGPGMSNQPQHFGDGTRLSIL.